Below are 28 T cell receptor beta chains sequenced from a single sample in a study of cytomegalovirus exposure and HLA in healthy donors. This PCR relied on a set of 60 Vbeta primers and 13 Jbeta primers. Some clones are missing from TCRdb's copy, which holds only in-frame ones; the method was immunoSEQ multiplex PCR. In the table there are about 140,000 clones, roughly four fifths of which are singletons. Sample: PBMCs. Receptor source: a woman aged 40 to 55 in good health and CMV-seronegative.

Only one count was recorded for this clone. The chain carries TRBV19 and TRBJ2-1; 7 nucleotides line up with TRBD2. V shed 5 bases, J shed 4 bases, and the junction held 8 bases outside the gene matches. Per germline, CDR1 LNHDA and CDR2 SQIVND (reference sequence). This CDR3 region has 15 residues. The CDR3 DNA reads TGTGCCAGTAGTCCGACTAGCCCTCAGTACAATGAGCAGTTCTTC. This codes for CASSPTSPQYNEQFF.

Regarding this clone: A read error may produce the germline difference seen at one junction end. The chain employs TRBV7-9 and TRBJ1-1, with D perhaps TRBD1 (5 bases). Germline V lookup: CDR1 SEHNR, CDR2 FQNEAQ (reference sequence). The length of the CDR3 is 16 residues. CDR3 loop: CSSSLMGEGMNTEAFF. In DNA, the CDR3 is TGTTCCAGCAGCCTAATGGGGGAGGGAATGAACACTGAAGCTTTCTTT.

This chain links TRBV7-6 with TRBJ1-2; D is undetermined. Trimming removed 1 base at V and 7 bases at J, with 7 bases between. The CDR3 extends over 12 amino acids. Germline values: CDR1 SGHVS, CDR2 FNYEAQ. Here the CDR3 DNA reads TGTGCCAGCAGCTTAGACGGGAGTGGCTACACCTTC. Translating it yields CASSLDGSGYTF.

The CDR3 reads CASSPGQINEKLFF. The CDR3 DNA is TGTGCCAGCAGCCCGGGACAGATTAATGAAAAACTGTTTTTT. The chain uses TRBV9 and TRBJ1-4; 7 bases line up with TRBD1. The J segment lost 4 bases and the V segment lost 4 bases, leaving 4 bases of the junction unmatched. Germline V gene sequence: CDR1 SGDLS, CDR2 YYNGEE. The CDR3 spans 14 residues.

This chain connects TRBV11-2 to TRBJ2-1; weak D call: TRBD2 (7 bases). CDR1 is SGHAT and CDR2 is FQNNGV in the germline V gene. This CDR3 has 15 amino acids. Trimming took off 3 bases at V and 2 bases at J, with 11 bases between the two ends. The DNA of the CDR3 is TGTGCCAGCAGCTTGAGGGGGGGGGCCTACAATGAGCAGTTCTTC. Its protein is CASSLRGGAYNEQFF.

The count of this clone is one. This rearrangement joins TRBV9 to TRBJ2-5; 9 bases line up with TRBD1. Losses at the gene ends were 3 bases for V and 2 bases for J; bases not matched to a gene: 11. CDR1 is SGDLS, CDR2 YYNGEE, per germline. The length of the CDR3 is 17 residues. CDR3 sequence: CASSAGVGTGPQETQYF. CDR3 in DNA: TGTGCCAGCAGCGCCGGTGTCGGGACAGGGCCTCAAGAGACCCAGTACTTC.

The V call is TRBV4-3, the J call TRBJ2-4; D may be TRBD1 (6 bases). V was trimmed by 1 base and J by 9 bases, leaving 16 bases between them. CDR1 and CDR2 (germline): LGHNA, YSLEER. The CDR3 runs 15 residues. This CDR3 reads CASSQVYGQPGIQYF. In DNA, the CDR3 is TGCGCCAGCAGCCAAGTTTACGGACAGCCGGGCATTCAGTACTTC.

This chain uses TRBV5-6 with TRBJ1-2; TRBD1 aligns across 10 bases. J gave up 0 bases and V 4 bases, and 12 bases lay outside the gene matches. Germline V gene lookup returns CDR1 SGHDT and CDR2 YYEEEE. There are 18 residues in the CDR3. The CDR3 protein is CASSQGRQGARTNYGYTF. CDR3 bases: TGTGCCAGCAGCCAGGGAAGACAGGGGGCCCGCACTAACTATGGCTACACCTTC. Drawing the rest from reference TRBV5-6 and TRBJ1-2, the complete variable domain is DAGVTQSPTHLIKTRGQQVTLRCSPKSGHDTVSWYQQALGQGPQFIFQYYEEEERQRGNFPDRFSGHQFPNYSSELNVNALLLGDSALYLCASSQGRQGARTNYGYTFGSGTRLTVV.

The J gene is TRBJ1-4, the V gene TRBV9; 7 nucleotides match TRBD1. The V gene's germline CDR1 is SGDLS and CDR2 YYNGEE. V lost 0 bases and J lost 4; bases outside the gene matches: 3. The CDR3 length is 15 residues. The CDR3 protein is CASSVGGQNNEKLFF. The CDR3 DNA reads as TGTGCCAGCAGCGTAGGGGGACAGAATAATGAAAAACTGTTTTTT.

The chain carries TRBV14 and TRBJ1-4; a weak D match, TRBD1 (5 bases). The V end lost 1 base, the J end lost 7 bases, and 7 bases lay between the germline ends. The CDR3 length is 13 residues. Germline loops: CDR1 SGHDN, CDR2 FVKESK. The CDR3 protein is CASSQADSEKLFF. The CDR3 coding sequence is TGTGCCAGCAGCCAAGCCGACAGTGAAAAACTGTTTTTT.

The rearrangement links TRBV6-1 to TRBJ1-2; no firm D call. CDR1 MNHNS and CDR2 SASEGT come from the germline V gene. The CDR3 totals 13 residues. With 8 bases removed from V and 1 base from J, the gap between germline ends came to 11 bases. The CDR3 sequence: CASRARGNYGYTF. Here the CDR3 DNA reads TGTGCCAGCCGGGCTCGGGGTAACTATGGCTACACCTTC.

V gene TRBV19 combines with J gene TRBJ1-2, with 10 positions matching TRBD1. The CDR3 sequence is 14 residues long. CDR1 is LNHDA and CDR2 is SQIVND in the germline V gene (reference sequence). J was trimmed by 7 bases and V by 5 bases; bases with no gene match: 7. The CDR3 loop reads CASSERQGASGYTF. The CDR3 DNA follows: TGTGCCAGTAGTGAAAGACAGGGGGCATCTGGCTACACCTTC.

The chain recombines TRBV6-5 with TRBJ1-5, with D tentatively TRBD1 (6 bases). The V end was cut by 6 bases, the J end by 11 bases, with 14 bases between. The CDR3 totals 12 residues. Germline lookup yields CDR1 MNHEY and CDR2 SVGAGI. CDR3 residues: CASRGAQSAQHF. DNA for the CDR3: TGTGCCAGCAGGGGGGCCCAATCGGCCCAGCATTTT.

The chain is built from TRBV6-4 and TRBJ2-3; D perhaps matches TRBD1 (6 bases). This CDR3 contains 16 residues. Germline CDR1 is MRHNA and CDR2 is SNTAGT. The V end lost 6 bases, the J end lost 1 base, and 17 bases lay between the germline ends. This CDR3 reads CASSAVSWGRTDTQYF. In DNA form, the CDR3 reads TGTGCCAGCAGCGCCGTGAGCTGGGGGCGCACAGATACGCAGTATTTT.

This clone turned up a few times. This chain links TRBV4-1 with TRBJ1-3; no clear D gene. Germline V lookup: CDR1 MGHRA, CDR2 YSYEKL. The V and J ends lost 4 bases and 3 bases respectively, with 10 bases between them. The CDR3 is 14 amino acids. CDR3 in DNA: TGCGCCAGCAGCCCCGACCGACATGGAAACACCATATATTTT. Translated, it gives CASSPDRHGNTIYF.

The V and J genes are TRBV28 and TRBJ1-4; D gene uncertain. Trimming removed 3 bases at V and 7 bases at J, with 6 bases between. Germline V gene sequence: CDR1 MDHEN, CDR2 SYDVKM. The length of the CDR3 is 12 residues. For the CDR3, the DNA is TGTGCCAGCAGTTTCGGTGGTGAAAAACTGTTTTTT. Translation gives CASSFGGEKLFF.

The V gene is TRBV28, the J gene TRBJ1-5; D gene unclear. V dropped 1 base and J dropped 11 bases, with 6 bases sitting between them. The CDR3 sequence is 11 residues long. From germline, CDR1 is MDHEN and CDR2 SYDVKM. The CDR3 is CASSLYQAQHF. The CDR3, as DNA: TGTGCCAGCAGTTTATACCAGGCCCAGCATTTT.

The chain carries TRBV2 and TRBJ2-2, with D maybe TRBD2 (6 bases). This CDR3 contains 13 residues. Trimming pared 9 bases from V and 4 bases from J, leaving 12 bases between. CDR1 and CDR2 from the germline V gene are SNHLY and FYNNEI. This CDR3 is CASAAGPTGELFF. CDR3 DNA sequence: TGTGCCAGTGCCGCGGGGCCCACCGGGGAGCTGTTTTTT.

The CDR3 sequence is CASTAGQGIDEQFF. CDR3 DNA: TGTGCCAGCACTGCGGGACAGGGTATAGATGAGCAGTTCTTC. V and J are TRBV2 and TRBJ2-1; 9 positions agree with TRBD1. Germline lookup yields CDR1 SNHLY and CDR2 FYNNEI. The trim removed 7 bases at V and 8 bases at J, leaving 9 bases unmatched. The CDR3 totals 14 residues.

The chain uses TRBV29-1 and TRBJ2-7; D is perhaps TRBD2 (6 bases). The length of the CDR3 is 11 residues. Germline CDR1 and CDR2: SQVTM and ANQGSEA. Trimming took 6 bases from V and 5 from J, leaving 11 bases between them. The CDR3 region has the DNA TGCAGCGTACCCACGGGGGACGAGCAGTACTTC. Its protein product is CSVPTGDEQYF.

The CDR3 nucleotides read TGTGCCAGCAGCTTAGAGACGACTAGCGGAAAAGAGACCCAGTACTTC. Protein: CASSLETTSGKETQYF. The chain has TRBV11-2 and TRBJ2-5, with TRBD2 matching 9 bases. Germline-derived CDR1 and CDR2 are SGHAT and FQNNGV. The CDR3 spans 16 residues. V shed 0 bases, J shed 3 bases, and the junction held 5 bases outside the gene matches.

The chain uses TRBV4-1 and TRBJ1-2; perhaps TRBD1 as D (5 bases). This CDR3 is built from 16 residues. The V end lost 1 base, the J end lost 0 bases, and 12 bases lay between the germline ends. Germline V gene lookup returns CDR1 MGHRA and CDR2 YSYEKL. CDR3 bases: TGCGCCAGCAGCCAAGGGGAGGGGACCTCTAACTATGGCTACACCTTC. Its translation: CASSQGEGTSNYGYTF.

The chain employs TRBV7-3 and TRBJ2-5, with 8 nucleotides matching TRBD2. V dropped 3 bases and J dropped 0; count of bases not matched to a gene: 0. The CDR3 has 14 residues. Germline values: CDR1 SGHTA, CDR2 FQGTGA. DNA for the CDR3: TGTGCCAGCAGCTTTAGCGGGGACCAAGAGACCCAGTACTTC. Its translation is CASSFSGDQETQYF.

The genes are TRBV28 and TRBJ1-1, with a possible D match to TRBD1 (6 bases). V was pared by 6 bases and J by 9 bases, with 8 bases between. The CDR3 consists of 10 residues. Germline V gene data show CDR1 as MDHEN and CDR2 as SYDVKM. Here the CDR3 reads CASRWDKAFF. CDR3 DNA sequence: TGTGCCAGCAGGTGGGACAAAGCTTTCTTT.

The chain is built from TRBV14 and TRBJ2-3; D gene uncertain. Trimming left V 1 base short and J 9 bases short, with 5 bases between. This CDR3 spans 11 amino acids. Looked up from germline, CDR1 is SGHDN and CDR2 is FVKESK. CDR3 nucleotide sequence: TGTGCCAGCAGCCAAGTACGGACGCAGTATTTT. Translation gives CASSQVRTQYF.

This chain connects TRBV11-1 to TRBJ2-7; D perhaps matches TRBD2 (6 bases). CDR1 is SGHAT, CDR2 FQDESV, per germline (reference sequence). V gave up 5 bases and J gave up 5 bases, with 16 bases separating them. The CDR3 runs 14 residues. CDR3 DNA: TGTGCCAGCAGCCCAGCAACTAGCCTCCACGAGCAGTACTTC. It is translated as CASSPATSLHEQYF.

The chain recombines TRBV29-1 with TRBJ2-3, with 8 bases fitting TRBD2. This CDR3 comprises 17 residues. Germline V lookup: CDR1 SQVTM, CDR2 ANQGSEA. J gave up 4 bases and V 4 bases, and 16 bases lay outside the gene matches. The CDR3 loop is CSVVALGGAEWSDTQYF. The CDR3 DNA reads as TGCAGCGTTGTGGCCCTCGGGGGGGCCGAATGGTCAGATACGCAGTATTTT.

The rearrangement joins TRBV11-1 to TRBJ1-1; TRBD1 is a possible D gene (5 bases). V shed 5 bases and J shed 5 bases, with 15 bases lying between them. This CDR3 has 14 amino acids. CDR1 and CDR2 from the germline V gene are SGHAT and FQDESV (reference sequence). CDR3 protein: CASSNQGVRTEAFF. Written as DNA, the CDR3 is TGTGCCAGCAGCAATCAAGGGGTTCGAACTGAAGCTTTCTTT.